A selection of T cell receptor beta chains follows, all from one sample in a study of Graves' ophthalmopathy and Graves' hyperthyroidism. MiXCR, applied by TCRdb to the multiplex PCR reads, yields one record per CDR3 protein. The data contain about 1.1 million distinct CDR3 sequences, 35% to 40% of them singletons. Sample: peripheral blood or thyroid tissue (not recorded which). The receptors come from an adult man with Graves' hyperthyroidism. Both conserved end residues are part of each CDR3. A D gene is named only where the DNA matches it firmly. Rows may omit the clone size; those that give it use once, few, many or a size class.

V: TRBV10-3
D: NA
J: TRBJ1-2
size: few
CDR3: CASSVDVTSNYGYTF
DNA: TGTGCCAGCAGTGTCGACGTAACAAGTAACTATGGCTACACCTTC

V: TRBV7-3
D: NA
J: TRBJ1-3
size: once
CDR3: CASSSRRTVPGNTIYF
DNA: TGTGCCAGCAGCTCCCGTAGAACAGTACCTGGAAACACCATATATTTT

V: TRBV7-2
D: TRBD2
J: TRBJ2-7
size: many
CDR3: CASSRRLAGGQLYEQYF
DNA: TGTGCCAGCAGCCGCCGACTAGCGGGAGGACAACTCTACGAGCAGTACTTC

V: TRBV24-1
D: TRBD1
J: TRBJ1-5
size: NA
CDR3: CATSVPTGANQPQHF
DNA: TGTGCCACCAGTGTCCCGACAGGGGCCAATCAGCCCCAGCATTTT

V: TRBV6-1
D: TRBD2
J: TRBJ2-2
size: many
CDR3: CASSEGTSGTGELFF
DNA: TGTGCCAGCAGTGAGGGGACTAGCGGAACCGGGGAGCTGTTTTTT

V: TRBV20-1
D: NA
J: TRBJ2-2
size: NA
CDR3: CSARGSLLTGELFF
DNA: TGCAGTGCTAGAGGGAGTTTACTCACCGGGGAGCTGTTTTTT

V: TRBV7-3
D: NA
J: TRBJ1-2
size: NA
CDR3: CASSSTAGAFLGYTF
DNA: TGTGCCAGCAGCTCAACGGCGGGGGCATTTTTGGGCTACACCTTC

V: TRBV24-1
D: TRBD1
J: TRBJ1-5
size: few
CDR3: CATMGTGGGQPQHF
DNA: TGTGCCACCATGGGCACAGGGGGCGGGCAGCCCCAGCATTTT

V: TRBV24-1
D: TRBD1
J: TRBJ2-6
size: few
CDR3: CATSDSTGGSSGANVLTF
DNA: TGTGCCACCAGTGACTCGACAGGGGGTAGCTCTGGGGCCAACGTCCTGACTTTC

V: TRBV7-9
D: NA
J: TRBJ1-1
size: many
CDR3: CASSQSMTLGRVSNTEAFF
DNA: TGTGCCAGCAGCCAAAGTATGACTCTGGGACGTGTCTCGAACACTGAAGCTTTCTTT

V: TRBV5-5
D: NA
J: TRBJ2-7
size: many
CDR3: CASSLGWTGTYEQYF
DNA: TGTGCCAGCAGCTTGGGATGGACGGGGACGTACGAGCAGTACTTC

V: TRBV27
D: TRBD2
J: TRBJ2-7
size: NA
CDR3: CASALSERERTEQYF
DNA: TGTGCCAGCGCCCTCTCAGAGCGGGAGAGGACCGAGCAGTACTTC

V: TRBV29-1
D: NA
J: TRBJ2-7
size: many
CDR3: CSVEDLLSYEQYF
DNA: TGCAGCGTTGAAGATCTCCTCAGTTACGAGCAGTACTTC

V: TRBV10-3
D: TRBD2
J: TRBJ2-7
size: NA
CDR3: CASSASGFTYEQYF
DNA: TGTGCCAGCAGCGCTAGCGGTTTCACCTACGAGCAGTACTTC

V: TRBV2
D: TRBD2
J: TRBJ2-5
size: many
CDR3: CASSEDLLAGVGGTQYF
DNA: TGTGCCAGCAGTGAAGATTTACTAGCGGGCGTGGGTGGGACCCAGTACTTC

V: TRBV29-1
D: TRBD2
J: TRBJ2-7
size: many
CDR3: CSAGTSGNYEQYF
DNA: TGCAGCGCCGGGACTAGCGGGAACTACGAGCAGTACTTC

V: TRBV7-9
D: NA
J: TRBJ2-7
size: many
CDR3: CASSLAGGSEQYF
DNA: TGTGCCAGCAGCTTGGCCGGGGGAAGCGAGCAGTACTTC

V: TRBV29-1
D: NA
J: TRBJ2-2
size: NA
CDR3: CSVTGAPGTGELFF
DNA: TGCAGCGTTACCGGGGCACCCGGCACCGGGGAGCTGTTTTTT

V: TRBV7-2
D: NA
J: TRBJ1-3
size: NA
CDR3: CASQQVGSTIYF
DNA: TGTGCCAGCCAACAGGTGGGAAGCACCATATATTTT

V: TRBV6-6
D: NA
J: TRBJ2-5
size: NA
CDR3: CAGRLRGNRENRTQYF
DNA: TGTGCCGGCAGGCTACGAGGAAACCGGGAGAACAGGACCCAGTACTTC